This TCR beta chain was identified in a study of T cell responses to AZD1222 COVID-19 vaccine. TCRdb keeps only in-frame clones here, not all; method: immunoSEQ multiplex PCR. The sample has about 79,000 clones; roughly 87% are singletons. Germline values: CDR1 MGHRA, CDR2 YSYEKL. V lost 6 bases, J lost 0 bases, and 11 bases lay in between. There are 15 residues in the CDR3. The TCR was taken from an adult who received the AZD1222 COVID-19 vaccine. The chain employs TRBV4-1 and TRBJ1-4; D possibly corresponds to TRBD1 (5 bases). Specimen: peripheral blood, collected 28 days after the second AZD1222 dose. The CDR3 reads CASSLDRTTNEKLFF. In DNA form, the CDR3 reads TGCGCCAGCAGTCTTGACAGAACAACTAATGAAAAACTGTTTTTT.